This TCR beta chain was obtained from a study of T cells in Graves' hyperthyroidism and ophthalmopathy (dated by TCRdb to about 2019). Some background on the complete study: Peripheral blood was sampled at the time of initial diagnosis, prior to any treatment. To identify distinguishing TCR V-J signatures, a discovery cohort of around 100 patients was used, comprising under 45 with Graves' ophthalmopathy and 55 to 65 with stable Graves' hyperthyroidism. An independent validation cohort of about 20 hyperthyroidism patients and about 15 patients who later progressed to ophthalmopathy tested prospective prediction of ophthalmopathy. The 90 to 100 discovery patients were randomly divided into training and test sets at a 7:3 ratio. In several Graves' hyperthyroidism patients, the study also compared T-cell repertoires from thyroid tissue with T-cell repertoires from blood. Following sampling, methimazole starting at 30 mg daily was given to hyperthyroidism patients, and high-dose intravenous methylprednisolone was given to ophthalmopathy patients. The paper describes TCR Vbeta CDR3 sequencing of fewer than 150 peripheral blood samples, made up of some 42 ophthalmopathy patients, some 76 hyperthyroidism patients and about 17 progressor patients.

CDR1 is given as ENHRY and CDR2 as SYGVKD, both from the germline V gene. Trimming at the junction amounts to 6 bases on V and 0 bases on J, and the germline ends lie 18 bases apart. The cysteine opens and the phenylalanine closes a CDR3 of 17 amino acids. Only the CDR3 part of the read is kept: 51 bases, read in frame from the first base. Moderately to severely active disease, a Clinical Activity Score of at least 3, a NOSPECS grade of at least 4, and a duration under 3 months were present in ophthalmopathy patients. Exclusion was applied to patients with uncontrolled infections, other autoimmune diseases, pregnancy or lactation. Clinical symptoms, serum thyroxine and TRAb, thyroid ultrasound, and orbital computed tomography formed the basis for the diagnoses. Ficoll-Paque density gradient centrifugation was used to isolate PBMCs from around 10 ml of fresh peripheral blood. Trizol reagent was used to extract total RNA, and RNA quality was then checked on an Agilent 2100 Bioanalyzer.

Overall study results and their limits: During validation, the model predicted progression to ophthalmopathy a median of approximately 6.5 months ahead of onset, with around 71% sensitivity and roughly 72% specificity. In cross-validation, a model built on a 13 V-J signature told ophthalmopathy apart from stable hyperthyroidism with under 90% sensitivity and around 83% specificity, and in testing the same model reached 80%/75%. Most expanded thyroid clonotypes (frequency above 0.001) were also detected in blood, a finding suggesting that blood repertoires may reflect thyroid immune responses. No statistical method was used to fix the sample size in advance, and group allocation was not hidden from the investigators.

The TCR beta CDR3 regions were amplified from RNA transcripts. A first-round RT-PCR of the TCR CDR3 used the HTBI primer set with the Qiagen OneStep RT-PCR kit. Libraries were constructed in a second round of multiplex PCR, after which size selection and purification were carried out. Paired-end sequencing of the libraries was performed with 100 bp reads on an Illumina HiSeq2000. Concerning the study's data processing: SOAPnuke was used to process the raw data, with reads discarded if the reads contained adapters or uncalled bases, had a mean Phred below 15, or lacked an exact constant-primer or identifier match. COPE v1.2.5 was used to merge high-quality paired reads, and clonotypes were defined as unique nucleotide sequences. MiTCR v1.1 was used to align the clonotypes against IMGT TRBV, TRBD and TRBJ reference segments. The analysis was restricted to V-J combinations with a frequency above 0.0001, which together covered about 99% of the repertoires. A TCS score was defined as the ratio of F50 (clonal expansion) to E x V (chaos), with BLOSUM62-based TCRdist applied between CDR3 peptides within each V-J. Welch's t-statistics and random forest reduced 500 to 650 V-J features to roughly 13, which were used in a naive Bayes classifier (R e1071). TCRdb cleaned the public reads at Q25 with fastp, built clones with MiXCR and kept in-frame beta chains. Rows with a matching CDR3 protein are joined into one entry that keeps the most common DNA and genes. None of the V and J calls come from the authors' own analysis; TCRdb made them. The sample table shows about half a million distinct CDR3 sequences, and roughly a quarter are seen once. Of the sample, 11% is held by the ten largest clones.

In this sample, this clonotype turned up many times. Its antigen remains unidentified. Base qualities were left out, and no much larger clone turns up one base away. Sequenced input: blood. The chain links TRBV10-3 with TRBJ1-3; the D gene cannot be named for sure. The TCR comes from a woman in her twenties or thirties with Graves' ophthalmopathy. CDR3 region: CAIRYSGPLVSGNTIYF. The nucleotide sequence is TGTGCCATCAGATACAGCGGACCGCTGGTCTCTGGAAACACCATATATTTT.